A selection of T cell receptor beta chains follows, all from one sample in a study of PD-1 blockade in classical Hodgkin lymphoma. Only in-frame clones appear in the TCRdb table, and some are missing; sequencing was by immunoSEQ multiplex PCR. Among about 15,000 clones listed, approximately 86% were seen once. The specimen comprised peripheral blood mononuclear cells (PBMCs), sampled at baseline. All receptors come from a human donor with classical Hodgkin lymphoma. Each CDR3 is given with its conserved first and last residue. D genes are given only for firm matches. For some rows the clone size is stated as once, few or many, or as a class when expanded; others skip it.

>TRBV7-7|TRBJ2-5|-|TRBD1
TGTGCCAGCAGCCCTCGGGACAGGCCTAGGGAGACCCAGTACTTC
CASSPRDRPRETQYF
>TRBV4-2|TRBJ2-1|once|-
TGTGCCAGCAGCCAAGATAAACCGGGTGCCTCCTACAATGAGCAGTTCTTC
CASSQDKPGASYNEQFF
>TRBV7-9|TRBJ1-2|-|TRBD1
TGTGCCAGCAGCGTCCTACAGGGGGGTGGCTACACCTTC
CASSVLQGGGYTF
>TRBV11-3|TRBJ2-3|-|TRBD2
TGTGCCAGCAGCTTAGTACTAGCGAACACAGATACGCAGTATTTT
CASSLVLANTDTQYF
>TRBV6-6|TRBJ2-1|few|TRBD2
TGTGCCACCTTGCCGGGACTAGCGGCCTACAATGAGCAGTTCTTC
CATLPGLAAYNEQFF
>TRBV27|TRBJ2-5|-|-
TGTGCCAGCAGTTACTCTGGGTATTACGACTGGGAGACCCAGTACTTC
CASSYSGYYDWETQYF
>TRBV5-8|TRBJ1-1|-|-
TGTGCCAGCAGCTTGGGGCGGGAGAACACTGAAGCTTTCTTT
CASSLGRENTEAFF
>TRBV28|TRBJ2-7|-|-
TGTGCCAGCACGGACAAAACCTACGAGCAGTACTTC
CASTDKTYEQYF
>TRBV25-1|TRBJ2-7|few|-
TGTGCCAGCAGTGAATGGGGGGTAGGGAAGCAGTACTTC
CASSEWGVGKQYF
>TRBV6-5|TRBJ2-5|once|TRBD1
TGTGCCAGCAGCCTCGGACAGGGTGCAGAGACCCAGTACTTC
CASSLGQGAETQYF
>TRBV19|TRBJ2-7|-|TRBD1
TGTGCCAGTAGTCTTGGACAGGCGAGCTCCTACGAGCAGTACTTC
CASSLGQASSYEQYF
>TRBV6-5|TRBJ2-1|-|-
TGTGCCAGCAGTTACTCAGCCTTCTACAATGAGCAGTTCTTC
CASSYSAFYNEQFF
>TRBV4-3|TRBJ1-1|once|-
TGCGCCAGCAGCCGGGGTGTATTGAACACTGAAGCTTTCTTT
CASSRGVLNTEAFF
>TRBV30|TRBJ1-2|once|-
TGTGCCTGGAGGGGACAATACTATGGCTACACCTTC
CAWRGQYYGYTF
>TRBV7-2|TRBJ2-5|-|-
TGTGCCAGCAGCTTAGTAGGGCAAGGGACCCAGTACTTC
CASSLVGQGTQYF
>TRBV27|TRBJ1-1|once|-
TGTGCCAGCAGTTTTTCGGACAGGAACACTGAAGCTTTCTTT
CASSFSDRNTEAFF
>TRBV5-4|TRBJ2-2|-|-
TGTGCCAGCAGCTTGCGGCAGGGTAAAACCGGGGAGCTGTTTTTT
CASSLRQGKTGELFF
>TRBV30|TRBJ1-1|-|-
TGTGCCTGGAGTGAAAACAGGAGGACTGAAGCTTTCTTT
CAWSENRRTEAFF
>TRBV14|TRBJ1-2|-|-
TGTGCCAGCAGCCTTAATATAGGACGGCCCGGAGGGGGGTATGGCTACACCTTC
CASSLNIGRPGGGYGYTF
>TRBV27|TRBJ2-1|-|-
TGTGCCAGCAGTGTCGATTTAGGCAATGAGCAGTTCTTC
CASSVDLGNEQFF
>TRBV4-1|TRBJ1-6|-|-
TGCGCCAGCAGCATCGCCGTCGACAGCTATAATTCACCCCTCCACTTT
CASSIAVDSYNSPLHF
>TRBV27|TRBJ2-3|-|-
TGTGCCAGCAGTTTCAAAGTAACGGGGGGCCGCACAGATACGCAGTATTTT
CASSFKVTGGRTDTQYF
>TRBV28|TRBJ1-1|-|-
TGTGCCAGCAGAAATGAGGCCCTGAGCACTGAAGCTTTCTTT
CASRNEALSTEAFF
>TRBV7-2|TRBJ2-2|once|-
TGTGCCAGCAGCCCAATAGCCCCCGGGGAGCTGTTTTTT
CASSPIAPGELFF
>TRBV28|TRBJ2-1|-|-
TGTGCCACTACCCCAGAAACGACCTACAATGAGCAGTTCTTC
CATTPETTYNEQFF
>TRBV27|TRBJ1-5|few|-
TGTGCCAGCTCCCCCTCCTATAGCAATCAGCCCCAGCATTTT
CASSPSYSNQPQHF
>TRBV28|TRBJ2-5|-|TRBD2
TGTGCCAGCAGTCAAGCGGGAGGGCGTGAGACCCAGTACTTC
CASSQAGGRETQYF
>TRBV9|TRBJ2-7|-|TRBD1
TGTGCCAGCAGCCCGACCCGGGACAGAACCTACGAGCAGTACTTC
CASSPTRDRTYEQYF
>TRBV7-2|TRBJ1-2|-|TRBD1
TGTGCCAGCAGCTTCGGGACAGGGGGTGGCTACACCTTC
CASSFGTGGGYTF
>TRBV4-2|TRBJ2-1|-|-
TGTGCCAGCAGCCAAGAACCCGCCTTCGAGACAGATCCTGACAATGAGCAGTTCTTC
CASSQEPAFETDPDNEQFF
>TRBV7-3|TRBJ2-3|-|-
TGTGCCAGCAGCTTAGATTATGGCACAGATACGCAGTATTTT
CASSLDYGTDTQYF
>TRBV7-9|TRBJ2-7|-|-
TGTGCCAGCAGCTTACACAACACCGACCTTATCTACGAGCAGTACTTC
CASSLHNTDLIYEQYF
>TRBV5-5|TRBJ2-7|-|-
TGTGCCAGCAGCTTGATGAAGAAAGGGACCAGGCGGTACTTC
CASSLMKKGTRRYF
>TRBV2|TRBJ1-2|large|-
TGTGCCGACCGGGACCTTGGTGGCTACACCTTC
CADRDLGGYTF
>TRBV27|TRBJ2-7|-|-
TGTGCCAGCAGTTTATCCCACTCAGGGTTCTACGAGCAGTACTTC
CASSLSHSGFYEQYF
>TRBV10-3|TRBJ2-1|-|-
TGTGCCATCAGTGAGGGGGGTATAGAGAGTTACGAGAGCTCCTACAATGAGCAGTTCTTC
CAISEGGIESYESSYNEQFF
>TRBV6-5|TRBJ2-7|once|-
TGTGCCAGCAGCCGACAGGTAGGCTACGAGCAGTACTTC
CASSRQVGYEQYF
>TRBV5-4|TRBJ1-3|-|-
TGTGCCAGCGGGGAGGGGGGCGTTGGAAACACCATATATTTT
CASGEGGVGNTIYF
>TRBV5-1|TRBJ1-5|once|-
TGCGCCAGCAGCCCTGGGGCCAATCAGCCCCAGCATTTT
CASSPGANQPQHF
>TRBV7-8|TRBJ2-1|-|TRBD2
TGTGCCAGCAGCCCGTGGGAGCGGGAGGGTGAGCAGTTCTTC
CASSPWEREGEQFF
>TRBV29-1|TRBJ1-2|-|TRBD1
TGCAGCGTACGGACAGGGGAGGGCTATGGCTACACCTTC
CSVRTGEGYGYTF
>TRBV28|TRBJ2-7|-|TRBD1
TGTGCCAGCAGTCCCTGGACAGGGGCGTACGAGCAGTACTTC
CASSPWTGAYEQYF
>TRBV18|TRBJ2-4|-|TRBD2
TGTGCCAGCTCCCCACCGACTAGCGGGAGAGTCCTAGCCAAAAACATTCAGTACTTC
CASSPPTSGRVLAKNIQYF
>TRBV11-2|TRBJ1-1|-|-
TGTGCCAGCAGCTTCAGGGAAGGGGGGGACACTGAAGCTTTCTTT
CASSFREGGDTEAFF
>TRBV29-1|TRBJ2-1|-|TRBD2
TGCAGCGTTGCATATGGGACTAGCGGGACTAGGAGCTCCTACAATGAGCAGTTCTTC
CSVAYGTSGTRSSYNEQFF